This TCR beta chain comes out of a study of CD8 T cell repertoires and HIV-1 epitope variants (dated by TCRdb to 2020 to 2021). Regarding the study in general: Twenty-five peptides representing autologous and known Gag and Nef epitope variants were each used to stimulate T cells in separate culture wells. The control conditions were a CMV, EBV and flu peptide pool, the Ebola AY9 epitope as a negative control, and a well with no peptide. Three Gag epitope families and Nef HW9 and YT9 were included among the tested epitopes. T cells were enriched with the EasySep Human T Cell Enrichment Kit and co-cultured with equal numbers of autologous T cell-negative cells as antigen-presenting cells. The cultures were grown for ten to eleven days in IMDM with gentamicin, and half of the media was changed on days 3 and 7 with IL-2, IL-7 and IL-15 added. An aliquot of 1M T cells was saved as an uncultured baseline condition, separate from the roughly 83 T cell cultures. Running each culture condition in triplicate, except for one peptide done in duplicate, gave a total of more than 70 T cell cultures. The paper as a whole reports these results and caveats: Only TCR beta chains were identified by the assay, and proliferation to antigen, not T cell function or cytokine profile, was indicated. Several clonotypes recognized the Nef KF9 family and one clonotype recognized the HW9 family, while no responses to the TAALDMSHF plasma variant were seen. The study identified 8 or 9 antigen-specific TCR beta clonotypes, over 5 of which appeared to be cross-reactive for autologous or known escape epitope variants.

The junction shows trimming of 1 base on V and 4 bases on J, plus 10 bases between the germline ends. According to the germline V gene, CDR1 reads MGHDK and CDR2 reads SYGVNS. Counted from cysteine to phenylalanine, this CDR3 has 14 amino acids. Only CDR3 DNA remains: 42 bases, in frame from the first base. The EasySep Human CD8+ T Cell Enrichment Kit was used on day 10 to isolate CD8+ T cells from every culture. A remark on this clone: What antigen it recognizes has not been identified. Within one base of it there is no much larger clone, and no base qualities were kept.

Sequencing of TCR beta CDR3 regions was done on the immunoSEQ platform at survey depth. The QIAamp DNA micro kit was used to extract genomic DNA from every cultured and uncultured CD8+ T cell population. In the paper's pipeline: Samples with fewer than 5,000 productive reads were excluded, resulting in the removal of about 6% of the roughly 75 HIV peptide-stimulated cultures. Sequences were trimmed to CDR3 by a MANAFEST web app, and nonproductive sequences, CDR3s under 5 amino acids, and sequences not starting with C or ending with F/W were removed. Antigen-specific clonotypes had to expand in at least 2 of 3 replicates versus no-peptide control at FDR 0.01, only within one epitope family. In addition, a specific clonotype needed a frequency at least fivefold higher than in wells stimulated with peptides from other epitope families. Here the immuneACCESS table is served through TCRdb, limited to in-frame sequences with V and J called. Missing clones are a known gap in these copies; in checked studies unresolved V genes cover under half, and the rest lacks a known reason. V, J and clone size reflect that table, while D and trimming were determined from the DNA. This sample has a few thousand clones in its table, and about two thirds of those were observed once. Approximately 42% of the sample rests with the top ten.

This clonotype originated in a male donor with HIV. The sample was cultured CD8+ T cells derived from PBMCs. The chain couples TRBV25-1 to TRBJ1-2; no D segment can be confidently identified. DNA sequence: TGTGCCAGCAGTGAATTGGGCAGTTTCTATGGCTACACCTTC. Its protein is CASSELGSFYGYTF.